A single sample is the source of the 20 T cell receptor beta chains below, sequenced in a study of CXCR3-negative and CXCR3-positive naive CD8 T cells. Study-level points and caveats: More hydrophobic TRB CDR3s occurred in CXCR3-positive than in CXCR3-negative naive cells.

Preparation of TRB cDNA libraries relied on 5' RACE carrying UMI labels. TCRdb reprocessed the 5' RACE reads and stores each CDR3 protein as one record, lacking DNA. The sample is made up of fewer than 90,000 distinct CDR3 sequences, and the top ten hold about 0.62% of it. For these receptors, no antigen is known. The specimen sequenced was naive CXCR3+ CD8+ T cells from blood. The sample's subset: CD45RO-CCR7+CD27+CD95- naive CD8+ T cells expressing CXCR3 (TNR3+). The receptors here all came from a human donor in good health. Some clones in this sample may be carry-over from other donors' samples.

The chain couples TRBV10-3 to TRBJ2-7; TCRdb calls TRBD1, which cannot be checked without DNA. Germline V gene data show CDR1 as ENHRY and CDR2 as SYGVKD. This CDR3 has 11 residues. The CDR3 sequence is CAIGTGDEQYF.

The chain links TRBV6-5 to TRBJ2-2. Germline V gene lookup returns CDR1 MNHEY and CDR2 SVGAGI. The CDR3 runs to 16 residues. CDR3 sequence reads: CASSWASPANTGELFF.

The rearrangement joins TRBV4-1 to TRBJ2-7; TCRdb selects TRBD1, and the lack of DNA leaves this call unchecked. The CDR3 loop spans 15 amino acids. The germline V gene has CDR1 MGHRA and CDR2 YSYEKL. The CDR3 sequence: CASSQQRDTGYEQYF.

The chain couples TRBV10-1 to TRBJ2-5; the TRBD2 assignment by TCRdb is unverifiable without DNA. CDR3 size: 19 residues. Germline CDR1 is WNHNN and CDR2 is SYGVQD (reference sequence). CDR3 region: CASSESQELAGEVRETQYF.

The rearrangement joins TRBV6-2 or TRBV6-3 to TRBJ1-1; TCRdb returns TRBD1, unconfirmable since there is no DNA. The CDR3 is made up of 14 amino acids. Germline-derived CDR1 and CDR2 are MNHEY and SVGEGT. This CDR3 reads CASNGRGGNTEAFF.

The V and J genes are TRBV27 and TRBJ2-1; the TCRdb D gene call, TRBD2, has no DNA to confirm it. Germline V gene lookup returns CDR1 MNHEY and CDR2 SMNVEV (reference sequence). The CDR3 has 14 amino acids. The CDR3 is CASAEGNSYNEQFF.

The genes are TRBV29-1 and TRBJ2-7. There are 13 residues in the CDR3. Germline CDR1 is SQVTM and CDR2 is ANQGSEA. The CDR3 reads CSVVLTLSYEQYF.

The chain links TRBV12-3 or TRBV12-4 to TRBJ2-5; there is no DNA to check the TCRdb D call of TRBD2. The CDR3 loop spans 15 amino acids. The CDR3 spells CASSLGGGLQETQYF.

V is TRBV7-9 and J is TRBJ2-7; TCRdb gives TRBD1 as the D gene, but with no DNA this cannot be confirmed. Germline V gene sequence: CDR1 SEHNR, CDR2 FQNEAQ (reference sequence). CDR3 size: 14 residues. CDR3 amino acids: CASSSGQAPYEQYF.

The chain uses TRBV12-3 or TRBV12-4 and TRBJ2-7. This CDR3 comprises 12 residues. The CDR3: CASSLGANEQYF.

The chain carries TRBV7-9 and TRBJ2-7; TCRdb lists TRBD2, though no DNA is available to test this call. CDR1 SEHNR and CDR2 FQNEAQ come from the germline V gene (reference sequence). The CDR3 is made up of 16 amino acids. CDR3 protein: CASTGTASPDPYEQYF.

CDR3 amino acids: CAWSVRFPGNNEQFF. The J gene is TRBJ2-1, the V gene TRBV30; TCRdb lists TRBD1, though no DNA is available to test this call. The germline CDR1 and CDR2 sequences are GTSNPN and SVGIG (reference sequence). The CDR3 has 15 amino acids.

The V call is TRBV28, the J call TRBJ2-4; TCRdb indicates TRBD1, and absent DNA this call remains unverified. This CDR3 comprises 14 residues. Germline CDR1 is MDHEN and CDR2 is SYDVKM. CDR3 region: CAGSPRGGGNIQYF.

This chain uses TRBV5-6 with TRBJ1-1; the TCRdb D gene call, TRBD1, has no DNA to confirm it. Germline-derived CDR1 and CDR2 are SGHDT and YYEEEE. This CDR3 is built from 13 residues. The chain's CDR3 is CASRHLRQIEAFF.

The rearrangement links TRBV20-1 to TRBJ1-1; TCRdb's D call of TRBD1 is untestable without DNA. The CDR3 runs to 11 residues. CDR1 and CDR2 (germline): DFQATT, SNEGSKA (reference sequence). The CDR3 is CSARDLPGAFF.

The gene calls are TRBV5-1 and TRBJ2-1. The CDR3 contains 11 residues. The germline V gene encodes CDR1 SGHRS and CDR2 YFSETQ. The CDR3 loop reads CASSSSYEQFF.

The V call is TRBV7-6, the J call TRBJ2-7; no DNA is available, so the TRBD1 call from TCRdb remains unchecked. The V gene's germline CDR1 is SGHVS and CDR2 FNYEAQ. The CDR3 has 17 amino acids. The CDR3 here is CASSPLDGGSSSYEQYF. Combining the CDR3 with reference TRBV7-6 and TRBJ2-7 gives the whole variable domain GAGVSQSPRYKVTKRGQDVALRCDPISGHVSLYWYRQALGQGPEFLTYFNYEAQQDKSGLPNDRFSAERPEGSISTLTIQRTEQRDSAMYRCASSPLDGGSSSYEQYFGPGTRLTVT.

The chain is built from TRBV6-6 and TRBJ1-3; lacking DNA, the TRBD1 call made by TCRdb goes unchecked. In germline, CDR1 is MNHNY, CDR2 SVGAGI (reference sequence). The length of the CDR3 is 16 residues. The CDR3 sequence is CASSNPRSLGGNTIYF.

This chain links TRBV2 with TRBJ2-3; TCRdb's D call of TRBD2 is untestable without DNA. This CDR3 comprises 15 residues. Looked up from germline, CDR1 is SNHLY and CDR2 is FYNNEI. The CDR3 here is CASRGTSGGTDTQYF.

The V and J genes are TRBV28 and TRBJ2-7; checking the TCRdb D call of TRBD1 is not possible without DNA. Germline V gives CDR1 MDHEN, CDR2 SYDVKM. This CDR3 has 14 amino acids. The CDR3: CASSFQGQGYEQYF.